This T cell receptor beta chain was sequenced in a study of blood T cell repertoires in COVID-19. Study-wide background: Sites in the United States, Italy and Spain provided acute and convalescent COVID-19 samples. PBMCs, B-cell-depleted T cells, or T cells provided the cDNA or gDNA that made up the material.

CDR1 SGHRS and CDR2 YFSETQ come from the germline V gene. V gave up 4 bases and J gave up 4 bases, with 20 bases separating them. This CDR3 has 16 residues. In the study's own analysis: Counts of nucleated cells, estimated from reference gene primer amplification, were obtained. Libraries were prepared by immunoSEQ multiplex PCR; TCRdb keeps only in-frame clonotypes and omits some of them. V and J calls plus clone size are reproduced from that table; the DNA served to infer D and trimming. The sample includes 75,000 to 100,000 clones, about 83% of them seen just once. The TCR sequence derives from a human donor in a cohort sampled during active COVID-19. V is TRBV5-1 and J is TRBJ1-2, with D tentatively TRBD1 (6 bases). Sample: peripheral blood. This CDR3 reads CASSPEVAGAAYGYTF. CDR3 sequence (DNA): TGCGCCAGCAGCCCCGAAGTGGCAGGGGCAGCCTATGGCTACACCTTC.